This T cell receptor beta chain originates from a study of T cells in Graves' hyperthyroidism and ophthalmopathy (dated by TCRdb to the late 2010s). At the level of the whole study: Peripheral blood was sampled at the time of initial diagnosis, prior to any treatment. Once sampling was done, hyperthyroidism patients were given methimazole at a starting dose of 30 mg daily, whereas ophthalmopathy patients were given high-dose intravenous methylprednisolone. According to the paper, TCR Vbeta CDR3 sequencing was carried out on 135 peripheral blood samples, which came from under 50 ophthalmopathy, around 75 hyperthyroidism and approximately 17 progressor patients. To identify distinguishing TCR V-J signatures, a discovery cohort of 90 to 100 patients was used, comprising 40 to 45 with Graves' ophthalmopathy and some 60 with stable Graves' hyperthyroidism. Thyroid tissue and blood T-cell repertoires from six Graves' hyperthyroidism patients were also compared in the study. The approximately 90 discovery patients were divided at random into training and test sets in a 7:3 ratio. Prospective prediction of ophthalmopathy was tested in an independent validation cohort of under 20 hyperthyroidism patients and approximately 17 patients who later progressed to ophthalmopathy. Study-wide findings and limitations: No statistical method was used to fix the sample size in advance, and group allocation was not hidden from the investigators. During validation, the model predicted progression to ophthalmopathy a median of approximately six months ahead of onset, with approximately 71% sensitivity and almost 75% specificity. A 13 V-J signature model separated ophthalmopathy from stable hyperthyroidism, with roughly 88% sensitivity and around 84% specificity in cross-validation and 80%/75% in testing. Most expanded thyroid clonotypes (frequency above 0.001) were also detected in blood, suggesting blood repertoires may reflect thyroid immune responses.

Worth noting for this clonotype: The antigen this receptor binds is unknown. No base qualities exist here, and no much larger clone lies one base off it.

TCR beta CDR3 regions were amplified from RNA transcripts. The first round of RT-PCR for the TCR CDR3 was performed with the HTBI primer set and the Qiagen OneStep RT-PCR kit. A second multiplex PCR round built the libraries, followed by size selection and purification. Libraries were sequenced paired-end with 100 bp reads on an Illumina HiSeq2000. The paper's data handling went like this. Raw data were processed with SOAPnuke, discarding reads with adapters, uncalled bases, mean Phred below 15, or no exact constant-primer or identifier match. COPE v1.2.5 was used to merge high-quality paired reads, and clonotypes were defined as unique nucleotide sequences. MiTCR v1.1 was used to align the clonotypes against IMGT TRBV, TRBD and TRBJ reference segments. The analysis included only V-J combinations with a frequency above 0.0001, which together covered around 99% of the repertoires. A TCS score was defined as the ratio of F50 (clonal expansion) to E x V (chaos), with BLOSUM62-based TCRdist applied between CDR3 peptides within each V-J. Welch's t-statistics and random forest reduced just over 500 V-J features to 13, which were used in a naive Bayes classifier (R e1071). The Morisita-Horn index was used to measure how similar the thyroid and blood repertoires were. Starting from the raw public reads, TCRdb applied fastp trimming at Q25, assembled clones with MiXCR and retained in-frame beta chains. Rows are combined by CDR3 protein, so each entry shows the most common genes and DNA. The V and J calls were determined by TCRdb, not by the authors. This sample comprises around 610,000 distinct CDR3 sequences, roughly 14% of them detected only once. The ten biggest clones cover approximately 4.3% of the sample.

Moderately to severely active disease, a Clinical Activity Score of at least 3, a NOSPECS grade of at least 4, and a duration under 3 months were present in ophthalmopathy patients. The study excluded patients with uncontrolled infections, other autoimmune diseases, pregnancy or lactation. Diagnoses relied on clinical symptoms, serum thyroxine and TRAb, thyroid ultrasound and orbital computed tomography. PBMCs were separated from 10 ml of fresh peripheral blood using Ficoll-Paque density gradient centrifugation. Total RNA was extracted with Trizol reagent, and quality was checked on an Agilent 2100 Bioanalyzer. Its CDR3 holds 15 amino acids, cysteine through phenylalanine. The kept DNA is CDR3 alone, 45 bases in frame from the first base. Trimming removed 6 bases from V and 6 bases from J; the gene matches leave 9 bases unexplained. CDR1 and CDR2 (MNHEY, SVGAGI) derive from the germline V gene.

The rearrangement combines TRBV6-5 with TRBJ2-7, with TRBD1 matching 12 junction bases. Sequences were obtained from blood. The receptor comes from a woman in her forties with Graves' ophthalmopathy. CDR3 protein: CASRYGGQGASEQYF. The sequence in DNA is TGTGCCAGCAGATACGGGGGACAGGGGGCCAGCGAGCAGTACTTC.